This T cell receptor (beta chain) stems from a study of blood T cell repertoires in COVID-19. Study-wide background: Some COVID-19 samples were acute and others convalescent; all came from the United States, Italy and Spain. From T cells, B-cell-depleted T cells, or PBMCs came the material, which was cDNA or gDNA.

Sequenced by immunoSEQ multiplex PCR; TCRdb stores in-frame clones only, minus some. This sample yields 50,000 to 75,000 clones, of which around nine tenths are seen a single time; roughly a fifth belongs to the top ten. The length of the CDR3 is 12 residues. The V gene is TRBV21-1, the J gene TRBJ2-7; TRBD2, the table's D call, lacks a check against the DNA. TRBV21-1 is a pseudogene segment. Material: peripheral blood. The source of this sequence is a woman aged 45 to 65 with active or convalescent COVID-19. The CDR3 nucleotides are TGTGCCAGCAGCTCCCGGAGGTACGAGCAGTACTTC. Translated, it gives CASSSRRYEQYF.